The TCR beta chain described here comes from a study of CD8+ T cells in alopecia areata. Study summary: Treated patients were given oral tofacitinib, which was dosed at 5 to 10 mg twice daily.

Extracted RNA was reverse transcribed, and the resulting cDNA served as sequencing template. Assay: immunoSEQ multiplex PCR; the TCRdb copy retains only in-frame clones and omits some. The data hold roughly 200,000 clones, with more than 55% observed a single time. V was pared by 3 bases and J by 1 base, with 10 bases between. Germline V gives CDR1 SGHRS, CDR2 YFSETQ. The CDR3 extends over 14 amino acids. With respect to this clone: Its target is not known.

Study conclusions and caveats: Higher clonality than in normal scalp was seen in lesional scalp, especially alopecia totalis/universalis. TCR sharing across patients was less clear than in mice, possibly HLA-related.

Treatment in this sample: oral pan-JAK inhibitor, 5-10 mg twice daily. Cell sorting was applied to PBMCs, and CD4+ and CD8+ T cells were collected. Sequencing was performed on CD4+ T cells sorted from blood, taken at week 4, from a patient treated with tofacitinib. This clonotype originated in a human donor with alopecia areata. V and J are TRBV5-1 and TRBJ1-1; tentative D call: TRBD1 (5 bases). The CDR3 spells CASSWGKGNTEAFF. The CDR3 DNA is TGCGCCAGCAGCTGGGGGAAGGGGAACACTGAAGCTTTCTTT.